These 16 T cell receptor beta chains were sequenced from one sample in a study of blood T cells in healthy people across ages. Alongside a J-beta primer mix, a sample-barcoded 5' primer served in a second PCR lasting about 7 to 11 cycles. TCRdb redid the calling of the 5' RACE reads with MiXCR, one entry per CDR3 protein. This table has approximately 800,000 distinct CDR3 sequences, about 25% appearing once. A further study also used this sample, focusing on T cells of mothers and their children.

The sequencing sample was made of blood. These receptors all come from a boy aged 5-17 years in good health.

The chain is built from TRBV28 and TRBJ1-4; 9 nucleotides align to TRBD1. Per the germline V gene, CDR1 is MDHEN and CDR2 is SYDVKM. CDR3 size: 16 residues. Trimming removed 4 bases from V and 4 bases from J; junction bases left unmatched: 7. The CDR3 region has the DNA TGTGCCAGCAGTTCATACAGGGGGCAGGGTAATGAAAAACTGTTTTTT. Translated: CASSSYRGQGNEKLFF.

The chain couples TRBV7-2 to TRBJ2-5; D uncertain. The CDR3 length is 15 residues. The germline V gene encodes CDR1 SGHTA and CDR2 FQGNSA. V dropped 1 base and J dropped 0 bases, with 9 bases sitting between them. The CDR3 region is CASSLVRFNQETQYF. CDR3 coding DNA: TGTGCCAGCAGCTTAGTGCGGTTCAACCAAGAGACCCAGTACTTC.

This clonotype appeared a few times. CDR3 protein: CASRTTGLDVPQHF. DNA for the CDR3: TGTGCCAGCAGGACTACAGGTCTTGATGTGCCCCAGCATTTT. The V gene is TRBV27, the J gene TRBJ1-5, with D possibly being TRBD1 (5 bases). This CDR3 is built from 14 residues. Deletions cut 6 bases from V and 9 bases from J, with 18 bases between. The germline gives CDR1 MNHEY, CDR2 SMNVEV (reference sequence).

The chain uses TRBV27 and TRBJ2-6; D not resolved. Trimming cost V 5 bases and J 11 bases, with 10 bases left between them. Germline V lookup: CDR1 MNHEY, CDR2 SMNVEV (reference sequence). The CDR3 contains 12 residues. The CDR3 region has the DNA TGTGCCAGCAGTCCGCAAGCACACGTCCTGACTTTC. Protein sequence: CASSPQAHVLTF. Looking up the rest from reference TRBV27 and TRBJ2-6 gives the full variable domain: EAQVTQNPRYLITVTGKKLTVTCSQNMNHEYMSWYRQDPGLGLRQIYYSMNVEVTDKGDVPEGYKVSRKEKRNFPLILESPSPNQTSLYFCASSPQAHVLTFGAGSRLTVL.

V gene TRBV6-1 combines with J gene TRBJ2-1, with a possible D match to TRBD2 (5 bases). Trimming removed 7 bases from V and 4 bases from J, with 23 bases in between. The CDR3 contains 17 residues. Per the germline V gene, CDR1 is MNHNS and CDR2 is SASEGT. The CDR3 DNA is TGTGCCAGCACCCGATTCAAGCGGCCAAATTTATACAATGAGCAGTTCTTC. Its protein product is CASTRFKRPNLYNEQFF.

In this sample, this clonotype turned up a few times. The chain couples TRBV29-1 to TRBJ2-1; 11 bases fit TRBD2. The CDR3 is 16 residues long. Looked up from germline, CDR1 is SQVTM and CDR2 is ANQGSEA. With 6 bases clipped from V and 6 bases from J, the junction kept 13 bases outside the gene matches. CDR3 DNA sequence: TGCAGCGTGACGGGACTAGCGGAGCCTCCGGCCAATGAGCAGTTCTTC. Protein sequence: CSVTGLAEPPANEQFF.

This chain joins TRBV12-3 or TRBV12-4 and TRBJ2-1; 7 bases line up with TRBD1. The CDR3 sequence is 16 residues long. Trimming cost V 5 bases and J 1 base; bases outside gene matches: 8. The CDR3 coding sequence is TGTGCCAGCAGTCCCGAGGGACAGATGTCCTACAATGAGCAGTTCTTC. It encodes CASSPEGQMSYNEQFF.

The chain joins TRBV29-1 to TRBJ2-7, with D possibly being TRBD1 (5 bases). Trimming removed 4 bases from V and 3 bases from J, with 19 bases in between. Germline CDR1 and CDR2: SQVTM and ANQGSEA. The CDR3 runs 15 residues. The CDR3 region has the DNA TGCAGCGTTGTCTTGCTAGGGGCCTCCTACTACGAGCAGTACTTC. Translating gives CSVVLLGASYYEQYF.

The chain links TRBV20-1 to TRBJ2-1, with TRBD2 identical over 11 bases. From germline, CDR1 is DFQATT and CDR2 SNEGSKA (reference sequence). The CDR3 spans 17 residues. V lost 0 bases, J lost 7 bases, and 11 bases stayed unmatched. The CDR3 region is CSARDVSGGVLMNEQFF. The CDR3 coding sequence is TGCAGTGCTAGAGACGTTAGCGGGGGGGTACTCATGAATGAGCAGTTCTTC.

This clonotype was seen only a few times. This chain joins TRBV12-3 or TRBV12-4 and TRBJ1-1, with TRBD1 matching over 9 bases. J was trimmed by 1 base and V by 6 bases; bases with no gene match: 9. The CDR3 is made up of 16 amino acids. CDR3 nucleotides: TGTGCCAGCAGAACCGGGACAGGGTTCCGGAACACTGAAGCTTTCTTT. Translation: CASRTGTGFRNTEAFF.

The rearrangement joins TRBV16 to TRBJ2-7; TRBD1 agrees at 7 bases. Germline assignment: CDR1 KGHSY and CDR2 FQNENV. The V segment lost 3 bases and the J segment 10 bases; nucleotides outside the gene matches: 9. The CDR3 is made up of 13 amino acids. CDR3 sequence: CASSQREGDSQYF. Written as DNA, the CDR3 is TGTGCCAGCAGCCAGAGGGAAGGGGACAGTCAGTACTTC.

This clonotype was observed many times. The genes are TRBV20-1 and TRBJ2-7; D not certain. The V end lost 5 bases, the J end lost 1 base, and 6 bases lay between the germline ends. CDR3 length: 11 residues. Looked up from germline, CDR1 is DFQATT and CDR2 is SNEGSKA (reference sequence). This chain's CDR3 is CSAGQSYEQYF. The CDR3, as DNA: TGCAGTGCTGGTCAGTCCTACGAGCAGTACTTC.

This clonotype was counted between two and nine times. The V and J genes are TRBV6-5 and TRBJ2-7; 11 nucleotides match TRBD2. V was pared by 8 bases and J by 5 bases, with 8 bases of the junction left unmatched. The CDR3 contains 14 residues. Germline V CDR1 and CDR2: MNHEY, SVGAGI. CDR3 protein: CASATSGSSHEQYF. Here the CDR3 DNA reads TGTGCCAGCGCAACTAGCGGGAGTTCCCACGAGCAGTACTTC.

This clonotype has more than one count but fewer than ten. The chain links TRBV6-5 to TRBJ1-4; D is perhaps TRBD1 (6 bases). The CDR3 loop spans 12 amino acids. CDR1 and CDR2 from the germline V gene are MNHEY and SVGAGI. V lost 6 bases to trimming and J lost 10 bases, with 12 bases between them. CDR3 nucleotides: TGTGCCAGCAGCGCACAGGGCGGAAAACTGTTTTTT. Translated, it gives CASSAQGGKLFF.

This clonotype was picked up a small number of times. CDR3 protein: CASSLLAVHEQYF. The CDR3 coding sequence is TGTGCCAGCAGTTTACTAGCGGTCCACGAGCAGTACTTC. The rearrangement links TRBV28 to TRBJ2-7; 7 bases line up with TRBD2. Per the germline V gene, CDR1 is MDHEN and CDR2 is SYDVKM. This CDR3 is built from 13 residues. J was trimmed by 5 bases and V by 2 bases; bases with no gene match: 3.

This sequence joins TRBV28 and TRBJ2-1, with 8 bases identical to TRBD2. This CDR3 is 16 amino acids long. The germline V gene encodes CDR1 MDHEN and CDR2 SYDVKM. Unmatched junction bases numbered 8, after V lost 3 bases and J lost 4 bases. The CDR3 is CASSFRPGGGYNEQFF. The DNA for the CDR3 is TGTGCCAGCAGTTTTCGGCCGGGGGGGGGTTACAATGAGCAGTTCTTC.